The 25 T cell receptor beta chains below all came from one sample that was sequenced in a study of blood T cell repertoires in COVID-19. The method was immunoSEQ multiplex PCR; TCRdb's version includes in-frame clones alone and lacks a portion of them. The table shows a few hundred thousand clones, with roughly 91% occurring only once. The specimen sequenced was PBMCs or T cells enriched from blood (not recorded which). The receptors shown here come from a woman aged 55-75 years who had recovered from COVID-19.

The chain uses TRBV29-1 and TRBJ1-1; TRBD1 matches 7 bases. Trimming cost V 7 bases and J 0 bases; bases outside gene matches: 8. Germline CDR1 SQVTM, CDR2 ANQGSEA. The CDR3 length is 14 residues. CDR3 nucleotide sequence: TGCAGCGCTATGGGGACAGTCTTGAACACTGAAGCTTTCTTT. Translating it yields CSAMGTVLNTEAFF.

V is TRBV25-1 and J is TRBJ1-1; a possible D gene is TRBD1 (6 bases). V dropped 1 base and J dropped 4 bases, with 13 bases sitting between them. Germline lookup yields CDR1 MGHDK and CDR2 SYGVNS. The length of the CDR3 is 15 residues. CDR3 nucleotide sequence: TGTGCCAGCAGTGAATTCACAGGGCCTAGCACTGAAGCTTTCTTT. This gives the protein CASSEFTGPSTEAFF.

This chain joins TRBV30 and TRBJ2-2; 7 positions agree with TRBD2. Germline lookup yields CDR1 GTSNPN and CDR2 SVGIG (reference sequence). V was clipped by 4 bases and J by 3 bases; unmatched bases: 5. The CDR3 is made up of 14 amino acids. The CDR3 protein is CAWKGTIYTGELFF. The CDR3 DNA sequence: TGTGCCTGGAAAGGGACTATCTACACCGGGGAGCTGTTTTTT.

DNA of the CDR3: TGTGCCTGGAGTCCCAGACATAACACTGAAGCTTTCTTT. Translating it yields CAWSPRHNTEAFF. J is TRBJ1-1 and V is TRBV30; D unclear. The V end lost 2 bases, the J end lost 2 bases, and 9 bases lay between the germline ends. The CDR3 loop spans 13 amino acids. Germline V CDR1 and CDR2: GTSNPN, SVGIG (reference sequence).

V usage is TRBV10-1 and J usage is TRBJ2-3; maybe TRBD2 (7 bases). V was shortened by 10 bases and J by 4 bases, with 21 bases between the two germline ends. CDR1 is WNHNN, CDR2 SYGVQD, per germline (reference sequence). The CDR3 is 15 residues long. The CDR3 sequence is CATTEGGIIPDTQYF. CDR3 nucleotide sequence: TGCGCCACAACGGAGGGGGGGATCATTCCAGATACGCAGTATTTT.

V usage is TRBV4-1 and J usage is TRBJ2-3; 11 nucleotides match TRBD2. Losses at the gene ends were 0 bases for V and 6 bases for J; bases not matched to a gene: 5. There are 16 residues in the CDR3. Per the germline V gene, CDR1 is MGHRA and CDR2 is YSYEKL. CDR3 sequence: CASSQETSGISDTQYF. CDR3 coding DNA: TGCGCCAGCAGCCAAGAGACTAGCGGGATATCGGATACGCAGTATTTT.

This chain connects TRBV30 to TRBJ1-2; maybe TRBD1 (5 bases). From germline, CDR1 is GTSNPN and CDR2 SVGIG (reference sequence). Deletions cut 1 base from V and 6 bases from J, with 18 bases between. This CDR3 contains 15 residues. This chain's CDR3 is CAWSDPPAGWHGYTF. The CDR3 DNA reads TGTGCCTGGAGTGACCCCCCGGCAGGGTGGCATGGCTACACCTTC.

This clone has more than one count but fewer than ten. The rearrangement uses TRBV5-6 and TRBJ2-7; D not certain. The CDR3 is 15 residues long. The V end was cut by 4 bases, the J end by 0 bases, with 14 bases between. Germline CDR1 is SGHDT and CDR2 is YYEEEE. The DNA for the CDR3 is TGTGCCAGCAGCACTGTTGCGTTTTACTCCTACGAGCAGTACTTC. Its protein is CASSTVAFYSYEQYF.

This chain connects TRBV5-1 to TRBJ2-5; 9 bases line up with TRBD2. V lost 4 bases, J lost 1 base, and 8 bases stayed unmatched. The CDR3 totals 16 residues. Germline V gene data show CDR1 as SGHRS and CDR2 as YFSETQ. The DNA of the CDR3 is TGCGCCAGCAGCGGGAGGGCTAGCGGGGTCCAAGAGACCCAGTACTTC. This codes for CASSGRASGVQETQYF.

This clone showed up just once. The chain employs TRBV6-4 and TRBJ2-1; 8 bases match TRBD2. The CDR3 runs 16 residues. Trimming took 1 base from V and 6 from J; bases not matched to a gene: 8. CDR1 and CDR2 from the germline V gene are MRHNA and SNTAGT. The CDR3 sequence is CASSDYGTSQPNEQFF. The DNA of the CDR3 is TGTGCCAGCAGTGACTACGGGACTAGTCAACCCAATGAGCAGTTCTTC.

The chain carries TRBV9 and TRBJ2-5; 8 bases match TRBD2. CDR1 SGDLS and CDR2 YYNGEE come from the germline V gene. The junction had 10 bases not matched to a gene; V was cut back by 2 bases and J by 4 bases. The CDR3 has 16 residues. Here the CDR3 reads CASSVGLLAGGETQYF. The DNA of the CDR3 is TGTGCCAGCAGCGTGGGACTATTGGCGGGAGGAGAGACCCAGTACTTC.

In DNA, the CDR3 is TGTGCCAGCAGCATGACAGCCCTCAACTATGGCTACACCTTC. It encodes CASSMTALNYGYTF. The chain couples TRBV5-6 to TRBJ1-2; a possible D gene is TRBD1 (5 bases). CDR3 length equals 14 residues. Between the trimmed V and J ends, which lost 4 bases and 2 bases, there was a span of 12 bases. Per the germline V gene, CDR1 is SGHDT and CDR2 is YYEEEE.

J is TRBJ2-6 and V is TRBV7-9, with 9 bases lining up with TRBD1. With 5 bases clipped from V and 0 bases from J, the junction kept 11 bases outside the gene matches. The CDR3 has 19 residues. Germline V gene lookup returns CDR1 SEHNR and CDR2 FQNEAQ (reference sequence). CDR3 bases: TGTGCCAGCAGCCCACATGGGGACAGGGAAAGCTCTGGGGCCAACGTCCTGACTTTC. Translating it yields CASSPHGDRESSGANVLTF. The entire variable domain, with the rest obtained from reference TRBV7-9 and TRBJ2-6, is as follows: DTGVSQNPRHKITKRGQNVTFRCDPISEHNRLYWYRQTLGQGPEFLTYFQNEAQLEKSRLLSDRFSAERPKGSFSTLEIQRTEQGDSAMYLCASSPHGDRESSGANVLTFGAGSRLTVL.

The gene calls are TRBV19 and TRBJ2-3, with 10 bases lining up with TRBD2. Germline V lookup: CDR1 LNHDA, CDR2 SQIVND (reference sequence). The CDR3 runs to 15 residues. With V trimmed by 6 bases and J by 2 bases, 5 bases remained unmatched. The CDR3 sequence is CASSTSGAHTDTQYF. The CDR3 DNA is TGTGCCAGTAGCACTAGCGGGGCTCACACAGATACGCAGTATTTT.

Points on this clone: Other DNA sequences of this sample code for an identical CDR3. The chain uses TRBV7-9 and TRBJ2-7; 10 nucleotides match TRBD1. The junction had 5 bases not matched to a gene; V was cut back by 5 bases and J by 4 bases. CDR3 size: 14 residues. Germline V gene lookup returns CDR1 SEHNR and CDR2 FQNEAQ (reference sequence). The chain's CDR3 is CASSLGDRGYEQYF. CDR3 DNA sequence: TGTGCCAGCAGCCTGGGGGACAGGGGTTACGAGCAGTACTTC.

Worth noting for this clone: This may be a read error: a much more frequent sequence differs by one nucleotide. The gene calls are TRBV3-1 (or the pseudogene TRBV3-2) and TRBJ2-7, with 8 bases that match TRBD2. This CDR3 has 15 amino acids. Germline assignment: CDR1 LGHDT and CDR2 YNNKEL (reference sequence). Germline trimming cut 3 bases from V and 2 bases from J; bases unmatched to any gene: 6. In nucleotides, the CDR3 is TGTGCCAGCAGCCAGGCCGGGACTAGGGCCTACGAGCAGTACTTC. The encoded protein is CASSQAGTRAYEQYF.

The chain employs TRBV4-1 and TRBJ1-3, with TRBD1 matching over 8 bases. The junction had 8 bases not matched to a gene; V was cut back by 0 bases and J by 7 bases. Germline CDR1 MGHRA, CDR2 YSYEKL. The CDR3 loop spans 16 amino acids. This chain's CDR3 is CASSQDWQGAVNTIYF. CDR3 DNA sequence: TGCGCCAGCAGCCAAGATTGGCAGGGGGCGGTGAACACCATATATTTT.

This clone was seen a single time. V usage is TRBV6-5 and J usage is TRBJ1-2; the D gene is possibly TRBD1 (5 bases). CDR3 length equals 13 residues. In germline, CDR1 is MNHEY, CDR2 SVGAGI. With 7 bases removed from V and 4 bases from J, the gap between germline ends came to 13 bases. CDR3 sequence: CASTQDSRYGYTF. CDR3 sequence (DNA): TGTGCCAGCACCCAAGACAGCCGCTATGGCTACACCTTC.

This clone was observed a single time. The rearrangement links TRBV11-2 to TRBJ1-4; a weak D match, TRBD1 (5 bases). V was shortened by 4 bases and J by 5 bases, with 8 bases between the two germline ends. The CDR3 extends over 13 amino acids. In germline, CDR1 is SGHAT, CDR2 FQNNGV. Here the CDR3 reads CASSSDRNEKLFF. The CDR3 nucleotides read TGTGCCAGCAGCTCTGACAGAAATGAAAAACTGTTTTTT.

This clone has a single count. CDR3 sequence: CASSQGLSPLHF. The CDR3 region has the DNA TGCGCCAGCAGCCAAGGACTGTCACCCCTCCACTTT. The chain links TRBV4-1 to TRBJ1-6; D uncertain. V was clipped by 1 base and J by 10 bases, with 5 bases between them. The CDR3 is made up of 12 amino acids. Germline CDR1 reads MGHRA; CDR2 reads YSYEKL.

The chain combines TRBV11-2 with TRBJ2-7, with 8 bases fitting TRBD2. The CDR3 has 11 amino acids. Germline V lookup: CDR1 SGHAT, CDR2 FQNNGV. The trim removed 5 bases at V and 6 bases at J, leaving 0 bases unmatched. For the CDR3, the DNA is TGTGCCAGCAGCGCGGGGGGCGAGCAGTACTTC. It encodes CASSAGGEQYF.

This chain joins TRBV10-3 and TRBJ2-2, with TRBD2 matching over 13 bases. V shed 6 bases, J shed 0 bases, and the junction held 10 bases outside the gene matches. The CDR3 is 19 amino acids. From germline, CDR1 is ENHRY and CDR2 SYGVKD. The CDR3 DNA is TGTGCCATCAGGGCCGGACTAGCGGGGGCCCCGTCGAACACCGGGGAGCTGTTTTTT. Translating gives CAIRAGLAGAPSNTGELFF.

In DNA, the CDR3 is TGTGCCAGCCGGGACCAGCGGGGGGGGGATACGCAGTATTTT. Protein sequence: CASRDQRGGDTQYF. The gene calls are TRBV6-5 and TRBJ2-3; TRBD2 agrees at 10 bases. Germline-derived CDR1 and CDR2 are MNHEY and SVGAGI. The CDR3 spans 14 residues. V shed 8 bases and J 6 bases; nucleotides not matched to a gene: 8.

As DNA, the CDR3 is TGTGCCAGCAGTGGGGGGACAAGCAATCAGCCCCAGCATTTT. Protein sequence: CASSGGTSNQPQHF. This rearrangement joins TRBV2 to TRBJ1-5; D might be TRBD1 (6 bases). Germline CDR1 and CDR2: SNHLY and FYNNEI. The length of the CDR3 is 14 residues. V was pared by 4 bases and J by 1 base, with 8 bases between.

The chain recombines TRBV28 with TRBJ1-5; D unresolved. Per germline, CDR1 MDHEN and CDR2 SYDVKM. The germline V and J ends were trimmed by 3 bases and 2 bases, with 8 bases remaining between them. The CDR3 totals 14 residues. The CDR3 region is CASSLEQRNQPQHF. CDR3 bases: TGTGCCAGCAGTTTGGAACAGCGCAATCAGCCCCAGCATTTT.